These 18 T cell receptor beta chains share one sample of origin, sequenced in a study of blood T cell repertoires in COVID-19. Method: immunoSEQ multiplex PCR; TCRdb's copy keeps in-frame clones and lacks some. The sample lists more than 35,000 clones; about 88% were seen once. The sample was peripheral blood. The receptors derive from a human donor in a cohort sampled during active COVID-19.

The V and J genes are TRBV28 and TRBJ2-1; tentatively, D is TRBD2 (6 bases). CDR3 size: 17 residues. CDR1 and CDR2 from the germline V gene are MDHEN and SYDVKM. Trimming removed 7 bases from V and 0 bases from J, with 19 bases in between. The CDR3 DNA follows: TGTGCCAGCACCAGTGCGGGAAAATCGAGCTCCTACAATGAGCAGTTCTTC. It yields the protein CASTSAGKSSSYNEQFF.

The genes are TRBV2 and TRBJ2-1; no firm D call. The V gene lost 6 bases and the J gene lost 0 bases, with 9 bases spanning the gap. The CDR3 is 14 residues long. Germline-derived CDR1 and CDR2 are SNHLY and FYNNEI. The CDR3 DNA follows: TGTGCCAGCAGAAGCCTAACCTCCTACAATGAGCAGTTCTTC. As protein: CASRSLTSYNEQFF.

The genes are TRBV4-1 and TRBJ2-2; TRBD2 matches 8 bases. Germline loops: CDR1 MGHRA, CDR2 YSYEKL. V lost 5 bases, J lost 3 bases, and 5 bases stayed unmatched. The CDR3 runs to 15 residues. CDR3 residues: CASSSGREYTGELFF. The CDR3 DNA sequence: TGCGCCAGCAGCAGCGGGAGAGAGTACACCGGGGAGCTGTTTTTT.

The gene calls are TRBV5-1 and TRBJ2-1; 15 bases are shared with TRBD2. Losses at the gene ends were 4 bases for V and 4 bases for J; bases not matched to a gene: 6. This CDR3 spans 17 amino acids. The germline V gene encodes CDR1 SGHRS and CDR2 YFSETQ. CDR3 coding DNA: TGCGCCAGCAGCGGAGGACTAGCGGGAGGGCCATACAATGAGCAGTTCTTC. Encoded protein: CASSGGLAGGPYNEQFF.

This clone has a handful of counts. DNA of the CDR3: TGCGCCAGCAGCCAAGATAAGCGGGGAGCCCCCTGGGAGCAGTACTTC. Translating it yields CASSQDKRGAPWEQYF. The rearrangement links TRBV4-1 to TRBJ2-7; 7 nucleotides agree with TRBD2. CDR1 and CDR2 from the germline V gene are MGHRA and YSYEKL. V was pared by 0 bases and J by 7 bases, with 12 bases of the junction left unmatched. The CDR3 is 16 amino acids.

The CDR3 bases are TGTGCCATAGATAGACTAGCGGGAGATATCTCCACCTACGAGCAGTACTTC. Translated, it gives CAIDRLAGDISTYEQYF. V usage is TRBV2 and J usage is TRBJ2-7; 12 nucleotides line up with TRBD2. The CDR3 runs 17 residues. J lost 2 bases, V lost 10 bases, and 15 bases had no gene match. In germline, CDR1 is SNHLY, CDR2 FYNNEI.

V and J are TRBV5-1 and TRBJ2-3; maybe TRBD2 (5 bases). Germline CDR1 and CDR2: SGHRS and YFSETQ. The CDR3 consists of 14 residues. Between the trimmed V and J ends, which lost 5 bases and 2 bases, there was a span of 12 bases. CDR3 DNA sequence: TGCGCCAGCAGTCCCGGACTTTACACAGATACGCAGTATTTT. Amino acids: CASSPGLYTDTQYF.

The V and J genes are TRBV12-3 or TRBV12-4 and TRBJ2-7; D remains unclear. This CDR3 comprises 11 residues. Trimming took off 4 bases at V and 2 bases at J, with 3 bases between the two ends. CDR3 region: CASSSAYEQYF. In DNA, the CDR3 is TGTGCCAGCAGTTCTGCCTACGAGCAGTACTTC.

V is TRBV6-4 and J is TRBJ2-1, with 10 bases identical to TRBD2. V gave up 8 bases and J gave up 6 bases; unmatched junction bases: 10. Germline V lookup: CDR1 MRHNA, CDR2 SNTAGT. The CDR3 sequence is 15 residues long. Here the CDR3 DNA reads TGTGCCAGCGGTCACCTAGCGGGAGATCTCAATGAGCAGTTCTTC. Amino acids: CASGHLAGDLNEQFF.

The V gene is TRBV19, the J gene TRBJ1-5, with D possibly being TRBD1 (5 bases). The CDR3 runs 15 residues. Trimming removed 6 bases from V and 2 bases from J, with 14 bases in between. Germline V gene sequence: CDR1 LNHDA, CDR2 SQIVND (reference sequence). DNA of the CDR3: TGTGCCAGTAGGATGACCGGGGGTGGCAATCAGCCCCAGCATTTT. This gives the protein CASRMTGGGNQPQHF.

The count of this clone is one. J is TRBJ2-5 and V is TRBV19; 10 bases are a match to TRBD2. Germline CDR1 LNHDA, CDR2 SQIVND (reference sequence). CDR3 length equals 18 residues. V lost 2 bases, J lost 5 bases, and 14 bases stayed unmatched. The chain's CDR3 is CASSISPLAGVFFETQYF. The CDR3, as DNA: TGTGCCAGTAGTATATCCCCCCTAGCGGGAGTTTTCTTCGAGACCCAGTACTTC.

This clone was counted only a few times. V usage is TRBV29-1 and J usage is TRBJ2-1; the match to TRBD2 covers 13 bases. The V gene's germline CDR1 is SQVTM and CDR2 ANQGSEA. J was trimmed by 12 bases and V by 7 bases; bases with no gene match: 12. This CDR3 has 14 amino acids. The CDR3 reads CSAPRLAGGRGQFF. CDR3 in DNA: TGCAGCGCACCCAGACTAGCGGGAGGAAGGGGGCAGTTCTTC.

This rearrangement joins TRBV15 to TRBJ1-1; 7 nucleotides match TRBD1. Germline trimming cut 0 bases from V and 8 bases from J; bases unmatched to any gene: 12. The V gene's germline CDR1 is LNHNV and CDR2 YYDKDF (reference sequence). The CDR3 totals 16 residues. CDR3 nucleotide sequence: TGTGCCACCAGCAGAGACCGAAGTTTAAGGGGGCGGGAAGCTTTCTTT. Amino acid sequence: CATSRDRSLRGREAFF.

The CDR3 region has the DNA TGTGCCAGCAGCAGAGGACTAGCGGGAGTAGGAGAGCAGTTCTTC. Its protein is CASSRGLAGVGEQFF. This sequence joins TRBV7-9 and TRBJ2-1, with TRBD2 matching over 13 bases. The CDR3 spans 15 residues. The germline V gene has CDR1 SEHNR and CDR2 FQNEAQ (reference sequence). V shed 5 bases, J shed 10 bases, and the junction held 8 bases outside the gene matches. Full variable domain (outside the CDR3, taken from reference TRBV7-9 and TRBJ2-1): DTGVSQNPRHKITKRGQNVTFRCDPISEHNRLYWYRQTLGQGPEFLTYFQNEAQLEKSRLLSDRFSAERPKGSFSTLEIQRTEQGDSAMYLCASSRGLAGVGEQFFGPGTRLTVL.

This chain connects TRBV19 to TRBJ2-1; 8 bases match TRBD2. V dropped 1 base and J dropped 9; count of bases not matched to a gene: 11. This CDR3 comprises 16 residues. The germline V gene encodes CDR1 LNHDA and CDR2 SQIVND (reference sequence). This chain's CDR3 is CASSIGPGLDPFEQFF. CDR3 coding DNA: TGTGCCAGTAGTATAGGCCCGGGACTAGATCCCTTTGAGCAGTTCTTC.

This clone was seen more than once but under ten times. The chain employs TRBV9 and TRBJ1-2, with 8 bases matching TRBD1. CDR1 is SGDLS, CDR2 YYNGEE, per germline. Germline trimming cut 2 bases from V and 5 bases from J; bases unmatched to any gene: 5. CDR3 length equals 14 residues. The CDR3 DNA follows: TGTGCCAGCAGCGTCGGAGGACAGGGATATGGCTACACCTTC. This encodes CASSVGGQGYGYTF.

The V gene is TRBV4-2, the J gene TRBJ1-3; a possible D gene is TRBD1 (6 bases). The V end lost 3 bases, the J end lost 4 bases, and 13 bases lay between the germline ends. The CDR3 has 15 amino acids. Germline V CDR1 and CDR2: LGHNA, YNFKEQ. The CDR3 region is CASSHEAGAGNTIYF. The CDR3 DNA follows: TGTGCCAGCAGCCATGAGGCAGGGGCCGGAAACACCATATATTTT.

In its sample, this clone was seen once. The V gene is TRBV27, the J gene TRBJ1-4; 9 nucleotides line up with TRBD1. Trimming took 6 bases from V and 6 from J; bases not matched to a gene: 11. The CDR3 runs 16 residues. Germline V gene sequence: CDR1 MNHEY, CDR2 SMNVEV (reference sequence). CDR3 amino acids: CASRKQGARSDEKLFF. The CDR3 nucleotides are TGTGCCAGCAGAAAACAGGGGGCAAGATCTGATGAAAAACTGTTTTTT.